This T cell receptor beta chain is drawn from a study of T-cell reconstitution after alpha-beta-depleted transplantation in children. CDR3 size: 15 residues. V was clipped by 2 bases and J by 4 bases, with 15 bases between them. A library of TCRbeta sequences, prepared with unique molecular identifiers, was generated. TCRdb itself ran the PCR reads through MiXCR, one entry per CDR3 protein. This table has fewer than 700,000 distinct CDR3 sequences, about an eighth appearing once. The chain carries TRBV12-3 or TRBV12-4 and TRBJ2-7; D not certain. This clonotype was obtained from a male patient younger than 18 who had a stem cell transplant for acute myeloid leukemia, so the T cells may come from the graft donor. Source: PBMCs, mostly from graft donor cells, taken 360 days after TCRalphabeta/CD19-depleted stem cell transplant. The CDR3 DNA follows: TGTGCCAGCAGTTTACCGGGCAGGAGAAGTTACGAGCAGTACTTC. This translates into CASSLPGRRSYEQYF.